This T cell receptor (beta chain) is drawn from a study of PD-1 blockade in classical Hodgkin lymphoma. Whole-study findings and limits: Patients who began taking nivolumab under 1 year after ASCT were left out. Baseline diversity in complete responders resembled that of newly diagnosed patients. The study reported lower baseline TCR diversity in newly diagnosed patients than in healthy donors.

This clone has just a few counts. Its antigen is as yet unknown. Time point indicated: cycle 4 day 1 (C4D1), after 6 weeks of nivolumab. Brentuximab vedotin exposure varied among the patients, all of whom had relapsed after autologous stem cell transplantation. PBMCs were thawed, and CD8+ T cells were then isolated from them by magnetic negative selection. The repertoire was sequenced with immunoSEQ multiplex PCR; TCRdb's copy has only in-frame clones and lacks some. The repertoire consists of several thousand clones, with around 66% occurring once and the leading ten covering about 48%. There are 15 residues in the CDR3. The germline V and J ends were trimmed by 0 bases and 2 bases, with 10 bases remaining between them. Per the germline V gene, CDR1 is ENHRY and CDR2 is SYGVKD.

The TCR was taken from a human donor with classical Hodgkin lymphoma. Sequenced here: CD8+ T cells from blood, sampled before the fourth cycle of nivolumab. This chain connects TRBV10-3 to TRBJ1-2; D unclear. CDR3 region: CAISESSTRNYGYTF. DNA for the CDR3: TGTGCCATCAGTGAGTCGAGCACCCGCAACTATGGCTACACCTTC.